The clone carrying this T cell receptor (beta chain) was seen more than once but under ten times. The antigen remains unidentified. V shed 4 bases and J shed 0 bases, with 10 bases lying between them. Germline V lookup: CDR1 SGHRS, CDR2 YFSETQ. This CDR3 is built from 14 residues. While the first cohort had some 700 subjects, the donors belonged to the separate validation cohort of over a hundred subjects. The data are from a study of cytomegalovirus exposure and HLA in healthy donors. Study results and limitations: The listing of fewer than 200 TCR beta chains classed them as cytomegalovirus-associated. The authors confirmed in vitro that three CMV-associated chains were specific for CMV antigens.

Libraries were prepared by immunoSEQ multiplex PCR; TCRdb keeps only in-frame clonotypes and omits some of them. The sample consists of some 110,000 clones, roughly 93% of them appearing once. Material: PBMCs. The TCR originated in a woman aged 18-35 years in good health and CMV-seronegative. The V gene is TRBV5-1, the J gene TRBJ1-1; D not certain. The CDR3 sequence: CASSHGLMNTEAFF. CDR3 DNA: TGCGCCAGCAGCCACGGACTTATGAACACTGAAGCTTTCTTT.